This T cell receptor beta chain derives from a study of cytomegalovirus exposure and HLA in healthy donors. Worth noting for this clone: The antigen is unknown.

General study findings and limits: TCR beta sequences reportedly predicted the HLA-A and HLA-B alleles of most subjects accurately.

There are 16 residues in the CDR3. V was clipped by 2 bases and J by 4 bases; unmatched bases: 5. Germline CDR1 is MNHEY and CDR2 is SMNVEV (reference sequence). The PCR ran on 60 Vbeta and 13 Jbeta primers. Method: immunoSEQ multiplex PCR; TCRdb's copy keeps in-frame clones and lacks some. Among more than 100,000 clones listed, over 65% were seen once. The rearrangement links TRBV27 to TRBJ1-6; TRBD1 aligns across 7 bases. Sequencing was performed on PBMCs. The clonotype was recovered from a woman aged 40-49 years in good health and CMV-seropositive. CDR3 protein: CASSLVGTVYNSPLHF. In DNA, the CDR3 is TGTGCCAGCAGTTTAGTCGGGACAGTTTATAATTCACCCCTCCACTTT.